This TCR beta chain emerged from a study of blood T cell repertoires in COVID-19. For the study at large: Researchers got acute and convalescent COVID-19 samples from the United States, Italy and Spain. Nucleic acid was either cDNA or gDNA, and it came from T cells, B-cell-depleted T cells, or PBMCs.

The CDR3 covers 15 residues. The germline gives CDR1 MNHNS, CDR2 SASEGT. With V trimmed by 3 bases and J by 3 bases, 6 bases remained unmatched. In the authors' workflow: Amplification with reference gene primers provided the estimates of nucleated cell counts. Sequencing used immunoSEQ multiplex PCR; TCRdb keeps in-frame clones, though not all of them. The V and J calls and clone size were taken over from that table, and D and trimming were inferred from the DNA. The sample lists about 210,000 clones, about 84% occurring once. Sequencing input: peripheral blood. The chain couples TRBV6-1 to TRBJ2-7; TRBD1 matches 9 bases. The TCR originated in a human donor in a cohort sampled during active COVID-19. CDR3 coding DNA: TGTGCCAGCAGTGACGCCGGGACAGGGATCTACGAGCAGTACTTC. This translates into CASSDAGTGIYEQYF.